This record looks at one TCR beta chain sequence and its context. Its target is unknown. The data were obtained in a study of T cell repertoires in cytomegalovirus infection. For the study at large: CMV epitopes in the study were HLA-C-restricted (recently identified) and HLA-B-restricted (well studied).

In TCRdb, the reads were re-called with MiXCR into one record per CDR3 protein. The sample lists tens of thousands of distinct CDR3 sequences, 24% seen once, with 50% in the top ten. Germline trimming cut 7 bases from V and 5 bases from J; bases unmatched to any gene: 11. The CDR3 totals 15 residues. Germline values: CDR1 MNHNS, CDR2 SASEGT. Findings of the study overall: CMV carriers with the relevant HLA were identified by cumulative public TCR beta family frequency. HLA-C-restricted CMV clonotypes gave the most frequent clonotype in two of eight donors.

V and J are TRBV6-1 and TRBJ2-1, with 7 bases lining up with TRBD2. The source of this sequence is a human donor in good health (CMV status not recorded). Some clones in this sample may be carry-over from other donors' samples. The source material was CD8+ T cells from cultured PBMCs, sampled from culture after CMV antigen stimulation. CDR3 bases: TGTGCCAGCACCACGGTTGGACTAGTGGACAATGAGCAGTTCTTC. This translates into CASTTVGLVDNEQFF.